This TCR beta chain was profiled in a study of T-cell memory formation after mild COVID-19. TCRdb analysed the 5' RACE reads with MiXCR anew, one entry per CDR3 protein. The repertoire holds 290,000 or so distinct CDR3 sequences, with approximately 20% as singletons. This clonotype was found a few times. Germline V gene sequence: CDR1 SGDLS, CDR2 YYNGEE. J lost 2 bases, V lost 1 base, and 6 bases had no gene match. The CDR3 sequence is 17 residues long. Sequencing input: PBMCs or a T cell subset sorted from them (not recorded which). This sequence was found in a man younger than 35 who had mild COVID-19 (a few samples of this study predate the infection). Cell type and time point are not known. The J gene is TRBJ2-5, the V gene TRBV9; TRBD2 agrees at 12 bases. CDR3 sequence reads: CASSVRLAGDPQETQYF. CDR3 DNA: TGTGCCAGCAGCGTAAGACTAGCGGGGGACCCGCAAGAGACCCAGTACTTC.